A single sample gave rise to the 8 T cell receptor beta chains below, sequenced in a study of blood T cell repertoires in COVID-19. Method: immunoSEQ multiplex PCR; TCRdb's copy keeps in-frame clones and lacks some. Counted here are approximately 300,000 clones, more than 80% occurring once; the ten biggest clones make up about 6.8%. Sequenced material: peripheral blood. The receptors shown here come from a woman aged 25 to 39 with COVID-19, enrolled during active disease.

The CDR3 bases are TGTGCCAGCAGTGAAGGACTAGCCGGCGCAGATACGCAGTATTTT. Amino acid sequence: CASSEGLAGADTQYF. The chain has TRBV6-4 and TRBJ2-3; the match to TRBD2 covers 8 bases. The CDR3 runs 15 residues. The junction had 6 bases not matched to a gene; V was cut back by 3 bases and J by 4 bases. Germline assignment: CDR1 MRHNA and CDR2 SNTAGT.

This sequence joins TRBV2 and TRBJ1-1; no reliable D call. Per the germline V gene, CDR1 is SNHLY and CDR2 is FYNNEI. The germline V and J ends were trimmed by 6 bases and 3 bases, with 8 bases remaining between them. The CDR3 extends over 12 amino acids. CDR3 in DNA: TGTGCCAGCAGAAAGGGAGACACTGAAGCTTTCTTT. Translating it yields CASRKGDTEAFF.

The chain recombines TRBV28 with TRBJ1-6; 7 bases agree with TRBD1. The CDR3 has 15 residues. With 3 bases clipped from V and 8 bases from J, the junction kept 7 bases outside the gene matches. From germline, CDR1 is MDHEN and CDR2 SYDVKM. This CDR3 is CASSLAGGSYSPLHF. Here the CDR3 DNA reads TGTGCCAGCAGTTTGGCAGGGGGTTCATATTCACCCCTCCACTTT.

The CDR3 sequence is CASSQGAGANSPLHF. The CDR3, as DNA: TGTGCCAGCAGCCAAGGGGCAGGGGCAAATTCACCCCTCCACTTT. V usage is TRBV3-1 (or the pseudogene TRBV3-2) and J usage is TRBJ1-6; D perhaps matches TRBD1 (6 bases). CDR3 length equals 15 residues. Trimming removed 1 base at V and 7 bases at J, with 11 bases between. CDR1 and CDR2 from the germline V gene are LGHDT and YNNKEL (reference sequence).

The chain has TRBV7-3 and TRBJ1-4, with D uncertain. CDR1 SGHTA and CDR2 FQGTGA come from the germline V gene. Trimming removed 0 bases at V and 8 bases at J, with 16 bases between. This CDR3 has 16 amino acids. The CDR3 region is CASSLTGVSGDEKLFF. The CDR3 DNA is TGTGCCAGCAGCTTAACCGGGGTGTCGGGTGACGAAAAACTGTTTTTT.

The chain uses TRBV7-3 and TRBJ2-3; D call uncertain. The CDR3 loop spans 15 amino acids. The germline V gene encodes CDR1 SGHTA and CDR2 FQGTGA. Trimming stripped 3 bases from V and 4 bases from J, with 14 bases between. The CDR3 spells CASSFRPGEADTQYF. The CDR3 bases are TGTGCCAGCAGCTTTAGACCTGGAGAGGCAGATACGCAGTATTTT.

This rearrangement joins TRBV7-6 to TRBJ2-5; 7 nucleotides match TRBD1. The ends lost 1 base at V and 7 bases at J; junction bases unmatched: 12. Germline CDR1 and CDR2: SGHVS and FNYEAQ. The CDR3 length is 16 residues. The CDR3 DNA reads TGTGCCAGCAGCTTAGGATGGGGGCAGGGGGAGTGGACCCAGTACTTC. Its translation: CASSLGWGQGEWTQYF.

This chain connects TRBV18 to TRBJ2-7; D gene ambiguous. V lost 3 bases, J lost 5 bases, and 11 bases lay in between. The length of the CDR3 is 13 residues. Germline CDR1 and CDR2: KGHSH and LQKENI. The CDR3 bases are TGTGCCAGCTCACCGATGGTAGGAGACGAGCAGTACTTC. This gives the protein CASSPMVGDEQYF.